What follows is one T cell receptor beta chain and its context. Authors' methods: Estimated nucleated cell counts came from reference gene primer amplification. TCRdb's copy holds only in-frame clones and misses some; the assay was immunoSEQ multiplex PCR. The V and J calls and the clone size are those of that table, but D and trimming were determined from the DNA. The data hold about 42,000 clones, with roughly nine tenths observed a single time. This sample is drawn from a study of blood T cell repertoires in COVID-19. Study context: Samples came from the United States, Italy and Spain, spanning acute and convalescent COVID-19. The analysed material was cDNA or gDNA that came from T cells, B-cell-depleted T cells, or PBMCs.

CDR1 and CDR2 (germline): LGHDT, YNNKEL (reference sequence). The CDR3 has 15 amino acids. J was trimmed by 1 base and V by 4 bases; bases with no gene match: 4. The clonotype was recovered from a man aged 25 to 40 with active or convalescent COVID-19. V is TRBV3-1 (or the pseudogene TRBV3-2) and J is TRBJ2-3; 8 positions agree with TRBD2. Sequenced material: peripheral blood. The CDR3 region has the DNA TGTGCCAGCAGCCCAAAGACTAGCGGCACAGATACGCAGTATTTT. Its protein product is CASSPKTSGTDTQYF.